One and the same sample provided the 7 T cell receptor beta chains below, sequenced in a study of T cells in women clearing cervical HPV infection. The assay was immunoSEQ multiplex PCR, and TCRdb's table has in-frame clones only and misses some. The sample has about 39,000 clones; the top ten hold 4.5% to 6%. Sequencing was done on a sample of blood buffy coat. These receptors were obtained from a woman between 18 and 70 years old with a cervical HPV16 infection that either progressed to CIN3+ or cleared (not recorded which).

The sequenced part of the CDR3 DNA is TGTGCCAGCAGCTTGGGGGGTGGACAGCCC. Residues: CASSLGGGQP. The entire CDR3 is CASSLGGGQPQHF. V and J are TRBV7-3 and TRBJ1-5; D possibly corresponds to TRBD1 (5 bases). The read ends 3 residues shy of where the CDR3 ends; the end is completed using the germline J gene. V was pared by 3 bases and J by 7 bases, with 10 bases between. Germline lookup yields CDR1 SGHTA and CDR2 FQGTGA. CDR3 length: 13 amino acids. The whole variable domain, remainder taken from reference TRBV7-3 and TRBJ1-5, is GAGVSQTPSNKVTEKGKYVELRCDPISGHTALYWYRQSLGQGPEFLIYFQGTGAADDSGLPNDRFFAVRPEGSVSTLKIQRTERGDSAVYLCASSLGGGQPQHFGDGTRLSIL.

Of note for this clone: The read comes to an end 3 residues before the CDR3 does, leaving the germline J gene to fill in the end. The V and J genes are TRBV2 and TRBJ2-3; 12 bases match TRBD2. The ends lost 6 bases at V and 2 bases at J; junction bases unmatched: 6. Germline loops: CDR1 SNHLY, CDR2 FYNNEI. The CDR3 totals 16 residues. CDR3 amino acids: CASRPTSGGTTDTQYF. The CDR3 DNA, read in part, is TGTGCCAGCAGACCAACTAGCGGGGGGACCACAGATACG. Combining the CDR3 with reference TRBV2 and TRBJ2-3 gives the whole variable domain EPEVTQTPSHQVTQMGQEVILRCVPISNHLYFYWYRQILGQKVEFLVSFYNNEISEKSEIFDDQFSVERPDGSNFTLKIRSTKLEDSAMYFCASRPTSGGTTDTQYFGPGTRLTVL.

Regarding this clone: Read coverage stops 3 residues before the CDR3 terminus; the germline J gene supplies the remainder. The J gene is TRBJ1-6, the V gene TRBV19; 7 nucleotides agree with TRBD1. In germline, CDR1 is LNHDA, CDR2 SQIVND (reference sequence). This CDR3 is 14 amino acids long. V was clipped by 3 bases and J by 10 bases; unmatched bases: 6. CDR3 DNA (partial): TGTGCCAGTAGTATGCAGGGGGTGTCCTCACCC. Translation gives CASSMQGVSSP. The full CDR3 is CASSMQGVSSPLHF.

In regard to this clone: The read ends 3 residues shy of where the CDR3 ends; the end is completed using the germline J gene. The chain carries TRBV19 and TRBJ2-1, with 8 bases fitting TRBD2. V dropped 5 bases and J dropped 5; count of bases not matched to a gene: 2. This CDR3 has 13 amino acids. Germline V gene lookup returns CDR1 LNHDA and CDR2 SQIVND (reference sequence). The CDR3 here is CASSGLANNEQFF. The DNA read from the CDR3 is TGTGCCAGTAGTGGACTAGCAAACAATGAG.

For this clone: The missing CDR3 end, 3 residues past where the read stops, is filled in from the germline J gene. This sequence joins TRBV20-1 and TRBJ2-5; 12 bases align to TRBD2. Per the germline V gene, CDR1 is DFQATT and CDR2 is SNEGSKA (reference sequence). Trimming removed 4 bases from V and 5 bases from J; junction bases left unmatched: 8. This CDR3 is built from 15 residues. The sequenced part of the CDR3 DNA is TGCAGTGCTACATCTAGCGGGGGGGCGATGGAGACC. It yields the protein CSATSSGGAMET. The complete CDR3 sequence is CSATSSGGAMETQYF.

Concerning this clone itself: The read ends 3 residues shy of where the CDR3 ends; the end is completed using the germline J gene. V and J are TRBV5-4 and TRBJ2-5; D not certain. Germline V gene lookup returns CDR1 SGHNT and CDR2 YYREEE (reference sequence). Trimming left V 0 bases short and J 5 bases short, with 8 bases between. The CDR3 covers 13 residues. The sequenced CDR3 bases are TGTGCCAGCAGCTTGGTCGGTAGTGAGACC. This gives the protein CASSLVGSET. The entire CDR3 sequence reads CASSLVGSETQYF.

Partial CDR3 DNA: TGCGCCAGCAGCTTGGCCCCGGGACAGGGGTTTCGCACTGAA. The encoded protein is CASSLAPGQGFRTE. The CDR3 in full is CASSLAPGQGFRTEAFF. The V call is TRBV5-1, the J call TRBJ1-1; 10 nucleotides line up with TRBD1. The read ends 3 residues shy of where the CDR3 ends; the end is completed using the germline J gene. CDR1 and CDR2 from the germline V gene are SGHRS and YFSETQ. With V trimmed by 0 bases and J by 4 bases, 9 bases remained unmatched. This CDR3 has 17 residues.